The 8 T cell receptor beta chains below were found in one sample sequenced in a study of vaccination and CD4 T cells after COVID-19 (dated by TCRdb to between 2021 and 2022). These receptors have no known antigen. What the treatment or condition label conveys for this sample: roughly 10-day PBMC culture with coronavirus spike peptide pools or control peptides (ViraFEST assay). CD4+ T cells from unexposed donors were collected before the COVID-19 pandemic (2011-2018). To prepare the library, PCR was applied. TCRdb names Illumina iSeq 100 as the instrument used. DNA from cultured CD4+ T cells underwent TCR sequencing with the Oncomine TCR Beta short-read assay at the Johns Hopkins FTIC core. TCRdb reanalyzed the raw reads on its own, using fastp at Q25 for trimming and MiXCR for clone calling, and kept in-frame beta chains. Entries are consolidated by CDR3 protein sequence, retaining the most common genes and DNA. The sample records roughly 7,700 distinct CDR3 sequences, roughly 61% of which are singletons. About 12% of the sample rests with the top ten.

The source material was CD4+ T cells from blood, cultured in vitro. The origin of the receptors is a human donor in good health.

This clonotype came up a few times. The chain employs TRBV6-1 and TRBJ1-2, with D perhaps matching TRBD1 (6 bases). With 2 bases removed from V and 9 bases from J, the gap between germline ends came to 16 bases. The germline gives CDR1 MNHNS, CDR2 SASEGT. The CDR3 loop spans 14 amino acids. CDR3 DNA sequence: TGTGCCAGCAGTGAACCGGGAGGGGGGAGAAGCTACACCTTC. Protein product: CASSEPGGGRSYTF.

The gene calls are TRBV20-1 and TRBJ2-1; D gene ambiguous. The ends were cut back, 2 bases at V and 6 bases at J, with 11 bases in the middle. The germline V gene has CDR1 DFQATT and CDR2 SNEGSKA (reference sequence). The CDR3 extends over 13 amino acids. The CDR3 DNA sequence: TGCAGTGCTAGATCCCAGACTGGCAATGAGCAGTTCTTC. The encoded protein is CSARSQTGNEQFF.

The rearrangement joins TRBV20-1 to TRBJ1-5; TRBD1 is a possible D gene (5 bases). The V end lost 0 bases, the J end lost 9 bases, and 9 bases lay between the germline ends. This CDR3 has 12 residues. Germline CDR1 reads DFQATT; CDR2 reads SNEGSKA (reference sequence). CDR3 DNA sequence: TGCAGTGCTAGAGATACGGGGGGGCCCCAGCATTTT. Translation gives CSARDTGGPQHF.

The V gene is TRBV12-3 or TRBV12-4, the J gene TRBJ2-5; 13 nucleotides agree with TRBD2. Losses at the gene ends were 6 bases for V and 2 bases for J; bases not matched to a gene: 18. The CDR3 has 20 amino acids. The CDR3 DNA sequence: TGTGCCAGCAGCCTCCGACTAGCGGGAGGAGGAGGAGGGAGGCAAGAGACCCAGTACTTC. It translates to CASSLRLAGGGGGRQETQYF.

The chain joins TRBV20-1 to TRBJ2-7; 10 nucleotides match TRBD2. Germline CDR1 reads DFQATT; CDR2 reads SNEGSKA (reference sequence). CDR3 length equals 14 residues. V was pared by 3 bases and J by 5 bases, with 7 bases of the junction left unmatched. In nucleotides, the CDR3 is TGCAGTGCTAGTTTGACTAGCGGGTTTCACGAGCAGTACTTC. This translates into CSASLTSGFHEQYF.

V is TRBV7-8 and J is TRBJ1-1; TRBD1 matches at 8 bases. Germline V gene data show CDR1 as SGHVS and CDR2 as FQNEAQ. V lost 1 base and J lost 0; bases outside the gene matches: 4. This CDR3 spans 16 amino acids. The DNA for the CDR3 is TGTGCCAGCAGCTTAGGGCGACAGGGGTTGAACACTGAAGCTTTCTTT. Translating gives CASSLGRQGLNTEAFF.

The chain joins TRBV3-1 to TRBJ2-7; D perhaps matches TRBD1 (5 bases). V dropped 3 bases and J dropped 2 bases, with 11 bases sitting between them. The germline gives CDR1 LGHDT, CDR2 YNNKEL (reference sequence). This CDR3 region has 14 residues. CDR3 loop: CASSQSTVPYEQYF. Here the CDR3 DNA reads TGTGCCAGCAGCCAGTCGACAGTCCCCTACGAGCAGTACTTC.

The chain links TRBV30 to TRBJ2-1; 7 positions agree with TRBD2. The CDR3 has 14 residues. Trimming cost V 2 bases and J 4 bases; bases outside gene matches: 5. From germline, CDR1 is GTSNPN and CDR2 SVGIG (reference sequence). The CDR3 coding sequence is TGTGCCTGGAGTACACTAGCGCCTTACAATGAGCAGTTCTTC. Its translation: CAWSTLAPYNEQFF.